The 15 T cell receptor beta chains below were found in one sample sequenced in a study of CD8+CD57+ T cells in acquired aplastic anemia. CD8+CD57+ cell expansion, shown by flow cytometry, had occurred in the patients selected for sequencing. Genomic DNA served as template for TCR beta VDJ and CDR3 profiling. Via MiXCR, TCRdb re-called the reads, giving one row per CDR3 protein. Here the sample spans 150,000 to 200,000 distinct CDR3 sequences, 40% to 55% being singletons. The sample was sorted CD4+, CD8+, or CD8+CD57+ T cells (not recorded which) from PBMCs. These receptors were collected from a human donor with aplastic anemia.

The V call is TRBV19, the J call TRBJ1-6, with 7 positions matching TRBD1. The ends lost 7 bases at V and 6 bases at J; junction bases unmatched: 9. CDR3 length equals 15 residues. Germline CDR1 reads LNHDA; CDR2 reads SQIVND (reference sequence). CDR3 nucleotides: TGTGCCAGTAACTTAGGACAGGACTCTAATTCACCCCTCCACTTT. It translates to CASNLGQDSNSPLHF.

This clonotype occurred many times. The chain has TRBV7-2 and TRBJ1-6; TRBD1 aligns across 10 bases. CDR1 SGHTA and CDR2 FQGNSA come from the germline V gene. The CDR3 is made up of 15 amino acids. V shed 2 bases, J shed 7 bases, and the junction held 2 bases outside the gene matches. The CDR3 reads CASSLRDRGNSPLHF. CDR3 sequence (DNA): TGTGCCAGCAGCTTAAGGGACAGGGGAAATTCACCCCTCCACTTT.

This rearrangement joins TRBV11-2 to TRBJ2-1; D not resolved. CDR1 and CDR2 from the germline V gene are SGHAT and FQNNGV. V was clipped by 7 bases and J by 8 bases, with 12 bases between them. The CDR3 contains 12 residues. The DNA for the CDR3 is TGTGCCAGCACCATTAGGTGGGATGAGCAGTTCTTC. Protein sequence: CASTIRWDEQFF.

The chain joins TRBV25-1 to TRBJ2-5; 11 nucleotides match TRBD2. Per the germline V gene, CDR1 is MGHDK and CDR2 is SYGVNS. With 3 bases clipped from V and 4 bases from J, the junction kept 7 bases outside the gene matches. CDR3 length: 16 amino acids. In DNA form, the CDR3 reads TGTGCCAGCAGTGAGTTCCTACTAGCGGGAGCAGAGACCCAGTACTTC. Its translation is CASSEFLLAGAETQYF.

This clonotype was observed a handful of times. The rearrangement uses TRBV19 and TRBJ1-5, with D unclear. Germline V gene data show CDR1 as LNHDA and CDR2 as SQIVND (reference sequence). CDR3 length equals 12 residues. V was cut by 5 bases and J by 4 bases, with 6 bases left in between. The CDR3 region has the DNA TGTGCCAGTAGTGCACGTAATCAGCCCCAGCATTTT. This codes for CASSARNQPQHF.

The chain carries TRBV5-5 and TRBJ2-6, with D unresolved. The CDR3 loop spans 14 amino acids. Germline V gene data show CDR1 as SGHKS and CDR2 as YYEKEE (reference sequence). Between the trimmed V and J ends, which lost 5 bases and 4 bases, there was a span of 10 bases. CDR3 sequence reads: CASRAGAGANVLTF. The CDR3 coding sequence is TGTGCCAGCAGAGCAGGAGCAGGGGCCAACGTCCTGACTTTC.

The chain joins TRBV2 to TRBJ2-7; D may be TRBD2 (6 bases). The CDR3 sequence is 15 residues long. Germline CDR1 and CDR2: SNHLY and FYNNEI. Trimming pared 7 bases from V and 2 bases from J, leaving 18 bases between. The CDR3 region has the DNA TGTGCCAGCATTGTGGGTCCAGGGACTCCCTACGAGCAGTACGTC. It is translated as CASIVGPGTPYEQYV.

V and J are TRBV7-2 and TRBJ2-5, with TRBD2 matching 10 bases. There are 16 residues in the CDR3. V lost 4 bases and J lost 7; bases outside the gene matches: 12. Germline CDR1 and CDR2: SGHTA and FQGNSA. The CDR3 spells CASSSSSGSRVSTQYF. CDR3 nucleotide sequence: TGTGCCAGCAGCTCCTCTAGCGGGAGCCGCGTGTCGACCCAGTACTTC.

This clonotype was counted many times. V usage is TRBV6-5 and J usage is TRBJ2-7; TRBD1 agrees at 8 bases. CDR1 is MNHEY and CDR2 is SVGAGI in the germline V gene. The CDR3 length is 15 residues. V shed 0 bases, J shed 5 bases, and the junction held 6 bases outside the gene matches. The CDR3 loop reads CASSYSGQASDEQYF. CDR3 in DNA: TGTGCCAGCAGTTACTCGGGACAGGCGTCGGACGAGCAGTACTTC.

This clonotype was seen only once. The J gene is TRBJ2-1, the V gene TRBV10-3, with D unclear. Trimming took off 9 bases at V and 7 bases at J, with 10 bases between the two ends. The CDR3 has 11 residues. The germline V gene encodes CDR1 ENHRY and CDR2 SYGVKD. CDR3 loop: CAMGVGNEQFF. The CDR3 bases are TGTGCCATGGGTGTTGGGAATGAGCAGTTCTTC.

J is TRBJ1-5 and V is TRBV6-1; D not resolved. The ends were cut back, 9 bases at V and 0 bases at J, with 9 bases in the middle. Germline V gives CDR1 MNHNS, CDR2 SASEGT. CDR3 size: 13 residues. The CDR3 region is CASLEGSNQPQHF. CDR3 DNA sequence: TGTGCCAGTCTCGAGGGTAGCAATCAGCCCCAGCATTTT.

The chain has TRBV29-1 and TRBJ2-1, with D possibly being TRBD1 or TRBD2 (5 bases each). The CDR3 is 12 amino acids. V shed 7 bases and J shed 6 bases, with 13 bases lying between them. Germline CDR1 reads SQVTM; CDR2 reads ANQGSEA. CDR3 sequence: CSARTSGNEQFF. The CDR3 coding sequence is TGCAGCGCCCGGACAAGCGGCAATGAGCAGTTCTTC.

This clonotype was detected many times. The rearrangement joins TRBV5-1 to TRBJ1-1; TRBD1 might be the D (6 bases). Per germline, CDR1 SGHRS and CDR2 YFSETQ. This CDR3 has 14 amino acids. V lost 4 bases to trimming and J lost 4 bases, with 14 bases between them. In DNA form, the CDR3 reads TGCGCCAGCAGCATACAGGGTAGTCGCACTGAAGCTTTCTTT. It specifies CASSIQGSRTEAFF.

Only a few counts were recorded for this clonotype. A much more abundant neighbour one base away suggests this may be a read error. Because the CDR3's place on the DNA is in doubt, the DNA is left out and the CDR3 is given as listed by TCRdb. This chain uses TRBV6-1 with TRBJ2-7; TRBD1, the D gene given by the table, was not confirmed from the DNA. From germline, CDR1 is MNHNS and CDR2 SASEGT. The CDR3 extends over 14 residues, inclusive of both ends. CDR3 in amino acids: CASRFGTGTYERYF.

The table lists this clonotype with a few counts. The chain recombines TRBV20-1 with TRBJ2-7; 9 nucleotides agree with TRBD2. There are 16 residues in the CDR3. The germline gives CDR1 DFQATT, CDR2 SNEGSKA (reference sequence). With V trimmed by 1 base and J by 7 bases, 14 bases remained unmatched. CDR3 region: CSARGLAGTDNEEQYF. CDR3 in DNA: TGCAGTGCTAGAGGTCTAGCGGGGACGGATAATGAGGAGCAGTACTTC.